The sequence of this TCR beta chain was determined in a study of CD8 T cells in ankylosing spondylitis. V shed 1 base, J shed 8 bases, and the junction held 14 bases outside the gene matches. The germline V gene encodes CDR1 LNHNV and CDR2 YYDKDF (reference sequence). The CDR3 length is 18 residues. TCRdb fed the 5' RACE reads into MiXCR, producing one record per CDR3 protein. The table lists under 300,000 distinct CDR3 sequences, more than 15% of them singletons. The chain recombines TRBV15 with TRBJ2-1; 10 bases align to TRBD2. The sequence came from a male donor with ankylosing spondylitis or in good health (not recorded which). Sequencing used blood, either unsorted or a sorted T cell fraction (not recorded which). The CDR3 coding sequence is TGTGCCACCAGCAGAGTCGGGACTAGCGTACTGATGGATCATGAGCAGTTCTTC. Residues: CATSRVGTSVLMDHEQFF.